This T cell receptor beta chain was obtained from a study of T cells after yellow fever vaccination. At the level of the study: SMART-Seq v4 Ultra Low Input prepared the low-cell-number fractions.

TCR cDNA was made by 5'RACE template switching, adding a universal primer site and UMIs. TCRdb fed the 5' RACE reads into MiXCR, producing one record per CDR3 protein. The data contain a few hundred thousand distinct CDR3 sequences, 3.2% of them seen just once; the ten biggest clones take up roughly 3.2%. Findings and limits, study-wide: In FACS-sorted repertoires, abundant clonotypes from the bulk population could appear as contaminants. Subsequent to the booster, the majority of primary-vaccination clones reappeared (approximately 95% CD4, approximately 90% CD8).

The germline V gene has CDR1 DFQATT and CDR2 SNEGSKA (reference sequence). Germline trimming cut 1 base from V and 0 bases from J; bases unmatched to any gene: 3. The CDR3 sequence is 15 residues long. Notes on this clonotype: The antigen remains undetermined.

The genes are TRBV20-1 and TRBJ1-3; 7 nucleotides agree with TRBD1. The source is a man younger than 30 who received the YFV17D yellow fever vaccine. The sequencing here drew on CD4+ T cells sorted from PBMCs, taken 10 days after the yellow fever booster vaccination. CDR3 residues: CSARATGSSGNTIYF. CDR3 DNA: TGCAGTGCTAGAGCGACAGGGAGCTCTGGAAACACCATATATTTT.